A selection of T cell receptor beta chains follows, all from one sample in a study of HIV-infected patients and healthy controls. TCRdb re-called the 5' RACE reads through MiXCR, storing one row per CDR3 protein. The sample carries 50,000 to 80,000 distinct CDR3 sequences, approximately 21% recorded once. Input material: CD4+ T cells from blood. The source of these receptors is a human donor in good health. The CDR3 runs from the conserved cysteine through the conserved F or W. D genes are given only for firm matches. A clone size is listed for some rows: how often the clone was seen (once, few, many), or a class if it is expanded.

TRBV2	TRBJ2-7	-	-	TGTGCCAGCAGTGAAGTGGCACAGTACTTC	CASSEVAQYF
TRBV29-1	TRBJ1-1	few	-	TGCAGCGTTCGACAGACGAACACTGAAGCTTTCTTT	CSVRQTNTEAFF
TRBV30	TRBJ2-5	-	-	TGTGCCTGGAGTGTACGTCAGGGAACCCAAGAGACCCAGTACTTC	CAWSVRQGTQETQYF
TRBV12-3/TRBV12-4	TRBJ1-5	-	-	TGTGCCAGCTCCCCGCAGGGGAAATATCAGCCCCAGCATTTT	CASSPQGKYQPQHF
TRBV5-6	TRBJ1-5	-	-	TGTGCCAGCAGCTTGGCCATCGTCGGTAAAGAACAGCCCCAGCATTTT	CASSLAIVGKEQPQHF
TRBV12-3/TRBV12-4	TRBJ2-3	many	TRBD2	TGTGCCAGCAGTTTCCCCGGACTAGCGGGAGGGTCGTCAAGCACAGATACGCAGTATTTT	CASSFPGLAGGSSSTDTQYF
TRBV6-5	TRBJ2-3	few	TRBD1	TGTGCCAGCAGATGGGACAGGGGCACAGATACGCAGTATTTT	CASRWDRGTDTQYF
TRBV29-1	TRBJ2-5	few	-	TGCAGCGTTAAATCCGAGATCCTCCAAGAGACCCAGTACTTC	CSVKSEILQETQYF
TRBV24-1	TRBJ2-1	-	TRBD1	TGTGCCACCAGTGATCGACAGGGGGCTGTTTACAATGAGCAGTTCTTC	CATSDRQGAVYNEQFF
TRBV6-2/TRBV6-3	TRBJ2-4	few	-	TGTGCCAGCAGCTCTGCCGGGGCCAAAAACATTCAGTACTTC	CASSSAGAKNIQYF